This is a list of T cell receptor beta chains from one sample in a study of OX40 agonist ivuxolimab in advanced cancers. Some clones are missing from TCRdb's copy, which holds only in-frame ones; the method was immunoSEQ multiplex PCR. In the table there are 100,000 or so clones, 89% of which are singletons. Here the sequenced sample was CD4+ or CD8+ T cells sorted from blood, taken in a trial of the OX40 agonist ivuxolimab. The receptors come from an adult with an advanced solid tumor such as melanoma, head and neck, liver or kidney cancer. Both conserved end residues are part of each CDR3. The D gene is left open where the match is weak. Some rows have no size entry. The others give once, few or many, or a class for an expanded clone.

>TRBD2|-|TRBJ2-1|TRBV7-9
CASSLVFLAGDIEQFF
TGTGCCAGCAGCTTAGTATTCCTAGCGGGAGATATTGAGCAGTTCTTC
>TRBD2|-|TRBJ2-2|TRBV9
CASSVALAGATGELFF
TGTGCCAGCAGCGTAGCCCTAGCGGGGGCCACCGGGGAGCTGTTTTTT
>-|-|TRBJ2-1|TRBV6-5
CASSRTGNEQFF
TGTGCCAGCAGCCGTACCGGGAATGAGCAGTTCTTC
>TRBD2|-|TRBJ2-3|TRBV7-2
CASSLSSSGGGGTQYF
TGTGCCAGCAGCTTAAGCTCTAGCGGGGGCGGAGGTACGCAGTATTTT
>TRBD1|-|TRBJ1-5|TRBV19
CASCVNRGNQPQHF
TGTGCCAGCTGTGTGAACAGGGGAAATCAGCCCCAGCATTTT
>TRBD2|few|TRBJ2-1|TRBV9
CASSVGLAGGGYNEQFF
TGTGCCAGCAGCGTCGGACTAGCGGGGGGAGGATACAATGAGCAGTTCTTC
>-|-|TRBJ2-6|TRBV2
CASSFIQSGANVLTF
TGTGCCAGCAGTTTCATTCAGTCTGGGGCCAACGTCCTGACTTTC
>TRBD1|-|TRBJ1-5|TRBV28
CASSTSGQGVGQPQHF
TGTGCCAGCAGTACCTCCGGACAGGGGGTAGGTCAGCCCCAGCATTTT
>-|-|TRBJ2-6|TRBV19
CASSIQGWSGANVLTF
TGTGCCAGTAGTATTCAGGGGTGGTCTGGGGCCAACGTCCTGACTTTC
>-|-|TRBJ2-1|TRBV21-1
CASSALQGPVYNEQFF
TGTGCCAGCAGCGCTTTACAGGGGCCCGTATACAATGAGCAGTTCTTC
>TRBD2|-|TRBJ2-5|TRBV7-9
CASSLRLAGVETQYF
TGTGCCAGCAGCCTCAGACTAGCGGGGGTGGAGACCCAGTACTTC
>TRBD2|-|TRBJ2-7|TRBV6-5
CASSILTSGSYEQYF
TGTGCCAGCAGCATCCTGACTAGCGGCTCCTACGAGCAGTACTTC
>-|once|TRBJ2-5|TRBV5-4
CASSLTGVPETQYF
TGTGCCAGCAGCCTTACCGGGGTTCCTGAGACCCAGTACTTC
>-|-|TRBJ1-5|TRBV29-1
CSADLGGGKPQHF
TGCAGCGCCGATCTGGGAGGGGGGAAGCCCCAGCATTTT
>-|-|TRBJ1-5|TRBV27
CASSSVVGATNQPQHF
TGTGCCAGCAGTTCTGTAGTGGGGGCTACCAATCAGCCCCAGCATTTT
>TRBD1|-|TRBJ1-1|TRBV27
CASSWGDRFMNTEAFF
TGTGCCAGCAGCTGGGGGGACAGGTTCATGAACACTGAAGCTTTCTTT
>-|-|TRBJ1-5|TRBV28
CASSLLGAQPQHF
TGTGCCAGCAGCCTCCTTGGTGCCCAGCCCCAGCATTTT
>-|-|TRBJ1-2|TRBV19
CASSISVYGYTF
TGTGCCAGTAGTATATCTGTCTATGGCTACACCTTC
>-|-|TRBJ1-5|TRBV6-1
CASSEQGNSNQPQHF
TGTGCCAGCAGTGAACAGGGTAATAGCAATCAGCCCCAGCATTTT
>TRBD2|-|TRBJ2-5|TRBV15
CATSRDNLAGGQTQYF
TGTGCCACCAGCAGAGATAATCTAGCGGGGGGGCAGACCCAGTACTTC
>TRBD2|-|TRBJ2-3|TRBV27
CASSLRGPGWGLISGKGLDTQYF
TGTGCCAGCAGTTTACGCGGCCCCGGTTGGGGACTAATTAGCGGGAAGGGTTTGGATACGCAGTATTTT
>-|-|TRBJ2-3|TRBV6-1
CASTTTDTQYF
TGTGCCAGCACAACAACAGATACGCAGTATTTT
>TRBD2|-|TRBJ2-3|TRBV18
CASSPNLLASGPRDTQYF
TGTGCCAGCTCACCGAACCTGTTGGCTAGCGGTCCCAGGGATACGCAGTATTTT
>-|-|TRBJ2-7|TRBV28
CASSLGGHGAYEQYF
TGTGCCAGCAGTTTAGGGGGACACGGAGCCTACGAGCAGTACTTC
>-|-|TRBJ2-7|TRBV15
CATSRDRSEQYF
TGTGCCACCAGCAGAGACAGGTCCGAGCAGTACTTC
>-|-|TRBJ2-7|TRBV6-1
CASRALDSRSYEQYF
TGTGCCAGCAGGGCTTTGGACAGTCGCTCCTACGAGCAGTACTTC
>TRBD2|once|TRBJ2-7|TRBV7-8
CASSLATREGGEQYF
TGTGCCAGCAGCTTAGCAACCCGGGAGGGCGGCGAGCAGTACTTC
>TRBD2|-|TRBJ2-3|TRBV15
CATSRDPAGGGTDTQYF
TGTGCCACCAGCAGAGATCCAGCGGGGGGAGGAACAGATACGCAGTATTTT
>TRBD2|-|TRBJ2-3|TRBV5-6
CASSFGTSGTDTQYF
TGTGCCAGCAGCTTCGGGACTAGCGGCACAGATACGCAGTATTTT
>-|once|TRBJ1-1|TRBV18
CASSFGQTPGNTEAFF
TGTGCCAGCTCGTTTGGGCAAACACCAGGGAACACTGAAGCTTTCTTT
>-|-|TRBJ1-1|TRBV4-2
CASSQMDTEAFF
TGTGCCAGCAGCCAGATGGACACTGAAGCTTTCTTT
>-|-|TRBJ2-3|TRBV5-1
CASKLTRWGYTQYF
TGCGCCAGCAAGTTGACTCGTTGGGGGTATACGCAGTATTTT
>TRBD2|-|TRBJ2-7|TRBV4-1
CASSQGGLAGPRRPYEQYF
TGCGCCAGCAGCCAAGGGGGACTAGCGGGACCCAGGAGGCCCTACGAGCAGTACTTC
>TRBD1|-|TRBJ1-2|TRBV28
CASSFGAGTDYGYTF
TGTGCCAGCAGTTTTGGCGCCGGGACAGACTATGGCTACACCTTC
>TRBD2|-|TRBJ2-3|TRBV19
CASSILASGITDTQYF
TGTGCCAGTAGTATTTTGGCTAGCGGGATCACAGATACGCAGTATTTT
>-|-|TRBJ2-7|TRBV11-2
CASSFGGYEQYF
TGTGCCAGCAGCTTTGGGGGCTACGAGCAGTACTTC
>TRBD1|-|TRBJ1-6|TRBV27
CASSQPGQGGGNSPLHF
TGTGCCAGCAGTCAACCGGGACAGGGAGGTGGTAATTCACCCCTCCACTTT
>-|-|TRBJ2-5|TRBV7-9
CASSFMGAQETQYF
TGTGCCAGCAGCTTTATGGGGGCGCAAGAGACCCAGTACTTC
>TRBD2|-|TRBJ2-3|TRBV7-2
CASSLGLAGVRTQYF
TGTGCCAGCAGCTTAGGCCTAGCGGGAGTAAGAACGCAGTATTTT
>TRBD1|-|TRBJ2-2|TRBV5-4
CASSLVTGGTGELFF
TGTGCCAGCAGCTTAGTGACAGGGGGAACCGGGGAGCTGTTTTTT
>-|-|TRBJ1-1|TRBV5-8
CASSLGVGLNTEAFF
TGTGCCAGCAGCTTGGGAGTGGGACTGAACACTGAAGCTTTCTTT
>-|-|TRBJ2-7|TRBV5-1
CASSFRVNSYEQYF
TGCGCCAGCAGCTTCAGGGTAAACTCCTACGAGCAGTACTTC
>-|few|TRBJ2-2|TRBV29-1
CSVRDAGELFF
TGCAGCGTCCGGGACGCCGGGGAGCTGTTTTTT
>-|-|TRBJ1-3|TRBV6-6
CASSQPGISGNTIYF
TGTGCCAGCAGCCAACCAGGGATATCAGGAAACACCATATATTTT
>-|-|TRBJ1-5|TRBV28
CASSLGNQPQHF
TGTGCCAGCAGTTTGGGTAATCAGCCCCAGCATTTT